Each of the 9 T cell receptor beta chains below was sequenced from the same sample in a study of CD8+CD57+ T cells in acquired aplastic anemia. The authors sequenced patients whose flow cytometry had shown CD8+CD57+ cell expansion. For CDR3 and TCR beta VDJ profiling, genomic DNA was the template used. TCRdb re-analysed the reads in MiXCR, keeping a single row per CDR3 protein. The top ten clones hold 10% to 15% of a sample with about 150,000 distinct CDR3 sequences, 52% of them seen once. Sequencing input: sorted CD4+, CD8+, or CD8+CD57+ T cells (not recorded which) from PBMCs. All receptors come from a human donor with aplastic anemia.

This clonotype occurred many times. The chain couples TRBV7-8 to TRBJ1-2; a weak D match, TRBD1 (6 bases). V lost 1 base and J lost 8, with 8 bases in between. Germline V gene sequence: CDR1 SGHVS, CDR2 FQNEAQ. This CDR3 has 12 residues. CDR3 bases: TGTGCCAGCAGCTTAGGGGGGGCGGGCTACACCTTC. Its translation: CASSLGGAGYTF. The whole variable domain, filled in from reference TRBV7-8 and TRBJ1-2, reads GAGVSQSPRYKVAKRGQDVALRCDPISGHVSLFWYQQALGQGPEFLTYFQNEAQLDKSGLPSDRFFAERPEGSVSTLKIQRTQQEDSAVYLCASSLGGAGYTFGSGTRLTVV.

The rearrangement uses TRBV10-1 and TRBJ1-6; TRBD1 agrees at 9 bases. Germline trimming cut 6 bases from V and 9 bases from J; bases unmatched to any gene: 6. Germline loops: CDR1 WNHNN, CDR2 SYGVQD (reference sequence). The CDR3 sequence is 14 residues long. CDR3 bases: TGCGCCAGCAGGGTGGACAGGGGAAGTTCACCCCTCCACTTT. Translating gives CASRVDRGSSPLHF.

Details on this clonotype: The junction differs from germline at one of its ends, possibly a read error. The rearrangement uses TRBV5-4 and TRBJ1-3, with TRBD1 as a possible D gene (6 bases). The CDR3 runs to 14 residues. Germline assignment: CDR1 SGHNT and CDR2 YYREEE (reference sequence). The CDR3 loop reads CASSLRGVVNTVYF. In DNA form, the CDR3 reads TGTGCCAGCAGCTTGAGGGGGGTCGTGAACACCGTATATTTT.

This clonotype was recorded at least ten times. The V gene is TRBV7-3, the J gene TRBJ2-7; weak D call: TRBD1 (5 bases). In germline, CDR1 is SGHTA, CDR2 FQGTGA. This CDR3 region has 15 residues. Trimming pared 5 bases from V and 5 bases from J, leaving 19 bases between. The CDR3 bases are TGTGCCAGCAGCCCAACAGGTTCCCAAGTGGACGAGCAGTACTTC. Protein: CASSPTGSQVDEQYF.

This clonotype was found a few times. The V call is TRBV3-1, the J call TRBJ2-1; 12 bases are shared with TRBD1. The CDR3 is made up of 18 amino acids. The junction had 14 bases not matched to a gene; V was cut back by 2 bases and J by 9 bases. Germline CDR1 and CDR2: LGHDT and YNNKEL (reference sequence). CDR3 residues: CASSQQLWEGQGAGEQFF. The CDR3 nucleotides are TGTGCCAGCAGCCAACAACTATGGGAGGGACAGGGGGCAGGTGAGCAGTTCTTC.

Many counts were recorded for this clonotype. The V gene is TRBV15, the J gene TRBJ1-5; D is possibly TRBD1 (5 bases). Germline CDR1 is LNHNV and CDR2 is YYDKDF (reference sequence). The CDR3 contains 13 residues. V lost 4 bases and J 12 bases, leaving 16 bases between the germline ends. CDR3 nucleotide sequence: TGTGCCACCAGCAAAGATTGGGGAGGGGTCCAGCATTTT. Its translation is CATSKDWGGVQHF.

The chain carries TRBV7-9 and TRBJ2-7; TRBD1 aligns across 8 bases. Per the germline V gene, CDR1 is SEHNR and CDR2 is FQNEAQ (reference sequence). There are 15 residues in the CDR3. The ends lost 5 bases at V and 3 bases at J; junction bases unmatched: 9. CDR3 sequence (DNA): TGTGCCAGCAGCCCCCGGACAGGGTTAGGCTACGAGCAGTACTTC. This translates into CASSPRTGLGYEQYF.

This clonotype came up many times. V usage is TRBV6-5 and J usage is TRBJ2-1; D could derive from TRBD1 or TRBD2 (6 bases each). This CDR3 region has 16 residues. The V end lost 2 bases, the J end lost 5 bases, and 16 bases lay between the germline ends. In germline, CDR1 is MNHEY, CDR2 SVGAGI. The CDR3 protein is CASSYRWGALDNEQFF. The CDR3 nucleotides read TGTGCCAGCAGTTACCGCTGGGGGGCACTTGACAATGAGCAGTTCTTC.

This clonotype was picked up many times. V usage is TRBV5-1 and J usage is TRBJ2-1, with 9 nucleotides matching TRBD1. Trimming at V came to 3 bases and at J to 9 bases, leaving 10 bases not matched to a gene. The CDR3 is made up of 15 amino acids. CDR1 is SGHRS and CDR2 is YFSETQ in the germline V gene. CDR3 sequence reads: CASSWEGQGVSEQFF. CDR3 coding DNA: TGCGCCAGCAGCTGGGAGGGACAGGGAGTGAGTGAGCAGTTCTTC. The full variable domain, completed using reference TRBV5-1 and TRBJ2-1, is KAGVTQTPRYLIKTRGQQVTLSCSPISGHRSVSWYQQTPGQGLQFLFEYFSETQRNKGNFPGRFSGRQFSNSRSEMNVSTLELGDSALYLCASSWEGQGVSEQFFGPGTRLTVL.